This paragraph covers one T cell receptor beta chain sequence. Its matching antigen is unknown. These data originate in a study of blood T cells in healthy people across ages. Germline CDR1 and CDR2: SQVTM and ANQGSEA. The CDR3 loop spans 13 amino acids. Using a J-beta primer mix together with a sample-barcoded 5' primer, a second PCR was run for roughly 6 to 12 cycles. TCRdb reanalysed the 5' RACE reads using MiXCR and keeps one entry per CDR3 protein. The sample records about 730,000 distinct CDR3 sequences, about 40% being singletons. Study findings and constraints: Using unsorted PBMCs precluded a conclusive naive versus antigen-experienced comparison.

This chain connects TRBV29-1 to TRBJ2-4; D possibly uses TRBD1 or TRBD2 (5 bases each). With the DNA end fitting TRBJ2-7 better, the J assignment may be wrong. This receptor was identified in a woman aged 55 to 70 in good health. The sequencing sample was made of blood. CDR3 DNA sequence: TGCAGCGTGGGACGCGGACTGACCTACGAGCAGTACTTC. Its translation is CSVGRGLTYEQYF.